These 28 T cell receptor beta chains were sequenced from one sample in a study of blood T cell repertoires in COVID-19. Here immunoSEQ multiplex PCR was the method, and the copy in TCRdb shows in-frame clones only, minus some. This sample has some 390,000 clones, with roughly nine tenths found just once. Sequenced sample: PBMCs or T cells enriched from blood (not recorded which). These receptors originate from a man in his thirties or forties who had recovered from COVID-19.

V gene TRBV10-1 combines with J gene TRBJ2-5, with D possibly TRBD2 on 6 matching bases. Per the germline V gene, CDR1 is WNHNN and CDR2 is SYGVQD (reference sequence). CDR3 length equals 13 residues. Between the trimmed V and J ends, which lost 4 bases and 4 bases, there was a span of 10 bases. CDR3 sequence: CASSAGGGETQYF. The CDR3 nucleotides are TGCGCCAGCAGTGCTGGGGGAGGAGAGACCCAGTACTTC.

The rearrangement links TRBV7-9 to TRBJ2-1, with 8 bases fitting TRBD2. Germline V lookup: CDR1 SEHNR, CDR2 FQNEAQ (reference sequence). This CDR3 has 16 amino acids. V lost 6 bases to trimming and J lost 0 bases; unmatched junction nucleotides: 7. Here the CDR3 reads CASRETSESSYNEQFF. The DNA for the CDR3 is TGTGCCAGCAGAGAGACTAGCGAGAGCTCCTACAATGAGCAGTTCTTC.

Only one count was recorded for this clone. CDR3 amino acids: CASSPPAGWVYEQYF. The CDR3 DNA reads as TGTGCCAGCTCACCACCTGCAGGCTGGGTCTACGAGCAGTACTTC. V and J are TRBV18 and TRBJ2-7, with D hard to call. The V gene's germline CDR1 is KGHSH and CDR2 LQKENI. The CDR3 is made up of 15 amino acids. With 0 bases removed from V and 3 bases from J, the gap between germline ends came to 12 bases.

The gene calls are TRBV25-1 and TRBJ2-7; the D gene is possibly TRBD1 (6 bases). Trimming removed 0 bases from V and 6 bases from J, with 18 bases in between. The germline V gene has CDR1 MGHDK and CDR2 SYGVNS. This CDR3 is 16 amino acids long. CDR3 region: CASSEYGTQGMSEQYF. The CDR3 DNA follows: TGTGCCAGCAGTGAATATGGTACTCAGGGGATGAGCGAGCAGTACTTC.

The rearrangement joins TRBV13 to TRBJ1-5; D unclear. Trimming removed 3 bases from V and 6 bases from J, with 9 bases in between. CDR3 length: 13 amino acids. Germline lookup yields CDR1 PRHDT and CDR2 FYEKMQ (reference sequence). Here the CDR3 reads CASSFFGSQPQHF. CDR3 bases: TGTGCCAGCAGCTTCTTCGGGAGTCAGCCCCAGCATTTT. Full variable domain (remainder filled in from reference TRBV13 and TRBJ1-5): AAGVIQSPRHLIKEKRETATLKCYPIPRHDTVYWYQQGPGQDPQFLISFYEKMQSDKGSIPDRFSAQQFSDYHSELNMSSLELGDSALYFCASSFFGSQPQHFGDGTRLSIL.

This clone was recorded a few times. The chain employs TRBV7-2 and TRBJ1-1, with 11 bases identical to TRBD1. Trimming at V came to 2 bases and at J to 10 bases, leaving 3 bases not matched to a gene. This CDR3 is built from 13 residues. The germline CDR1 and CDR2 sequences are SGHTA and FQGNSA. The CDR3 reads CASSLPGQGGAFF. CDR3 nucleotide sequence: TGTGCCAGCAGCTTACCGGGACAGGGGGGAGCTTTCTTT.

This rearrangement joins TRBV3-1 (or the pseudogene TRBV3-2) to TRBJ1-3, with D possibly matching TRBD1 (5 bases). Trimming left V 8 bases short and J 0 bases short, with 8 bases between. Germline V lookup: CDR1 LGHDT, CDR2 YNNKEL (reference sequence). The CDR3 is 13 residues long. CDR3 protein: CASAQGSGNTIYF. CDR3 nucleotides: TGTGCCAGCGCGCAGGGCTCTGGAAACACCATATATTTT.

The chain carries TRBV11-2 and TRBJ1-1; D gene ambiguous. Trimming removed 5 bases from V and 4 bases from J, with 11 bases in between. Germline V gives CDR1 SGHAT, CDR2 FQNNGV. The CDR3 is made up of 13 amino acids. CDR3 nucleotides: TGTGCCAGCAGCCCAGGTCTGGGCACTGAAGCTTTCTTT. This codes for CASSPGLGTEAFF.

This chain uses TRBV4-2 with TRBJ2-1; the match to TRBD1 covers 8 bases. The germline V gene has CDR1 LGHNA and CDR2 YNFKEQ. This CDR3 spans 17 amino acids. V was pared by 2 bases and J by 7 bases, with 13 bases of the junction left unmatched. The CDR3 DNA reads as TGTGCCAGCAGCCAAAAACCCGGACAGGGTCGAGGTAATGAGCAGTTCTTC. This encodes CASSQKPGQGRGNEQFF.

The chain has TRBV7-9 and TRBJ2-7; tentatively, D is TRBD1 (6 bases). Germline V gives CDR1 SEHNR, CDR2 FQNEAQ (reference sequence). There are 12 residues in the CDR3. V lost 5 bases and J 4 bases, leaving 9 bases between the germline ends. The CDR3 reads CASSVQGYEQYF. CDR3 nucleotide sequence: TGTGCCAGCAGCGTACAGGGTTACGAGCAGTACTTC.

Concerning this clone itself: The same CDR3 can be traced to other DNA sequences in this sample. This chain connects TRBV10-3 to TRBJ2-5; 10 positions agree with TRBD1. Trimming cost V 6 bases and J 2 bases; bases outside gene matches: 9. Germline V CDR1 and CDR2: ENHRY, SYGVKD. This CDR3 spans 16 amino acids. The CDR3 region is CAIRDRDRGSQETQYF. In nucleotides, the CDR3 is TGTGCCATCAGGGACCGGGACAGGGGATCTCAAGAGACCCAGTACTTC.

This chain links TRBV28 with TRBJ1-1, with D unresolved. V was shortened by 6 bases and J by 0 bases, with 17 bases between the two germline ends. Per germline, CDR1 MDHEN and CDR2 SYDVKM. The CDR3 is made up of 16 amino acids. The CDR3 sequence: CASSSAVFLMNTEAFF. CDR3 coding DNA: TGTGCCAGCAGCTCGGCGGTCTTCTTAATGAACACTGAAGCTTTCTTT.

The V call is TRBV2, the J call TRBJ2-2, with D possibly matching TRBD2 (6 bases). V gave up 6 bases and J gave up 7 bases, with 15 bases separating them. In germline, CDR1 is SNHLY, CDR2 FYNNEI. The CDR3 totals 14 residues. Here the CDR3 reads CASSPDSGGGELFF. The DNA for the CDR3 is TGTGCCAGCAGCCCCGACTCCGGGGGCGGGGAGCTGTTTTTT.

The chain joins TRBV28 to TRBJ1-6; D not resolved. This CDR3 has 14 residues. CDR1 is MDHEN and CDR2 is SYDVKM in the germline V gene. V was pared by 6 bases and J by 3 bases, with 9 bases between. The chain's CDR3 is CASSPTDYNSPLHF. The CDR3 bases are TGTGCCAGCAGCCCGACTGACTATAATTCACCCCTCCACTTT.

This clone occurred a few times. The J gene is TRBJ1-2, the V gene TRBV27; 7 bases agree with TRBD1. The germline V gene has CDR1 MNHEY and CDR2 SMNVEV (reference sequence). The CDR3 is 14 residues long. J gave up 2 bases and V 5 bases, and 5 bases lay outside the gene matches. In DNA form, the CDR3 reads TGTGCCAGCAGTCCGGACAGGATCAACTATGGCTACACCTTC. Translated, it gives CASSPDRINYGYTF.

The genes are TRBV10-1 and TRBJ2-1; perhaps TRBD1 as D (6 bases). CDR3 length: 16 amino acids. Germline V gene data show CDR1 as WNHNN and CDR2 as SYGVQD (reference sequence). V shed 0 bases and J shed 4 bases, with 13 bases lying between them. The DNA for the CDR3 is TGCGCCAGCAGTGAGTCGAGGGGGAACCTTTACAATGAGCAGTTCTTC. It specifies CASSESRGNLYNEQFF.

Written as DNA, the CDR3 is TGTGCCAGCAGCCGGACAGGGGTTTTAGGTGGCAATCAGCCCCAGCATTTT. Its translation is CASSRTGVLGGNQPQHF. The chain links TRBV27 to TRBJ1-5, with TRBD1 matching 9 bases. CDR3 size: 17 residues. Germline lookup yields CDR1 MNHEY and CDR2 SMNVEV (reference sequence). V was clipped by 6 bases and J by 2 bases; unmatched bases: 11.

The V call is TRBV27, the J call TRBJ1-3; D call uncertain. This CDR3 has 13 amino acids. The germline V gene has CDR1 MNHEY and CDR2 SMNVEV (reference sequence). V lost 1 base and J lost 4, with 5 bases in between. CDR3 loop: CASSLFPGNTIYF. DNA for the CDR3: TGTGCCAGCAGTTTATTTCCGGGAAACACCATATATTTT.

The gene calls are TRBV18 and TRBJ2-3; tentative D call: TRBD2 (5 bases). CDR3 length: 13 amino acids. From germline, CDR1 is KGHSH and CDR2 LQKENI. V lost 2 bases and J lost 9, with 12 bases in between. The CDR3: CASSPWTEETQYF. CDR3 bases: TGTGCCAGCTCACCATGGACTGAAGAGACGCAGTATTTT.

The chain joins TRBV28 to TRBJ1-4; the D is unclear. There are 14 residues in the CDR3. Germline assignment: CDR1 MDHEN and CDR2 SYDVKM. Trimming shortened V by 5 bases and J by 5 bases, and 12 bases separated the two germline ends. This CDR3 reads CASSTARRNEKLFF. The CDR3 region has the DNA TGTGCCAGCAGTACGGCCCGGAGGAATGAAAAACTGTTTTTT.

This chain links TRBV5-1 with TRBJ2-7; possible D gene TRBD2, 7 bases. CDR1 and CDR2 from the germline V gene are SGHRS and YFSETQ. The length of the CDR3 is 18 residues. Trimming took 3 bases from V and 4 from J, leaving 26 bases between them. The CDR3 coding sequence is TGCGCCAGCAGCTACCACTCAGGGGCTAGCGGAGGGGTTTACGAGCAGTACTTC. This encodes CASSYHSGASGGVYEQYF.

This clone has only a few counts. The V gene is TRBV28, the J gene TRBJ1-4; D ambiguous. Germline V gene sequence: CDR1 MDHEN, CDR2 SYDVKM. V lost 3 bases, J lost 7 bases, and 12 bases lay in between. The CDR3 runs 14 residues. The CDR3, as DNA: TGTGCCAGCAGTTTTGAGCTTCAGGTTGAAAAACTGTTTTTT. Its translation: CASSFELQVEKLFF.

The chain has TRBV28 and TRBJ1-1, with TRBD1 matching over 9 bases. The V gene end was trimmed by 5 bases and the J gene end by 0 bases; junction bases not matched to a gene: 7. The CDR3 contains 16 residues. CDR1 is MDHEN, CDR2 SYDVKM, per germline. CDR3 nucleotide sequence: TGTGCCAGCAGTCCCGCGACAGGGGGTTTGAACACTGAAGCTTTCTTT. Translation gives CASSPATGGLNTEAFF.

The J gene is TRBJ1-1, the V gene TRBV19; D perhaps matches TRBD1 (5 bases). The germline V gene encodes CDR1 LNHDA and CDR2 SQIVND (reference sequence). V was cut by 6 bases and J by 4 bases, with 12 bases left in between. The CDR3 loop spans 13 amino acids. This chain's CDR3 is CASRQRGSTEAFF. The CDR3 nucleotides read TGTGCCAGTAGGCAACGGGGGAGCACTGAAGCTTTCTTT.

The chain couples TRBV5-1 to TRBJ2-7, with 7 bases matching TRBD2. J gave up 0 bases and V 4 bases, and 4 bases lay outside the gene matches. Germline lookup yields CDR1 SGHRS and CDR2 YFSETQ. This CDR3 contains 14 residues. In DNA, the CDR3 is TGCGCCAGCAGCATAGCGGGTGTCTCCTACGAGCAGTACTTC. Translated, it gives CASSIAGVSYEQYF.

The chain couples TRBV5-1 to TRBJ2-1, with a possible D match to TRBD2 (7 bases). Germline V gene data show CDR1 as SGHRS and CDR2 as YFSETQ. V was cut by 3 bases and J by 8 bases, with 21 bases left in between. This CDR3 has 16 residues. CDR3 bases: TGCGCCAGCAGCTCAGCCGGGGGCGGGAGTGTCGATGAGCAGTTCTTC. It is translated as CASSSAGGGSVDEQFF.

V gene TRBV30 combines with J gene TRBJ1-5, with D maybe TRBD1 (6 bases). The length of the CDR3 is 15 residues. Germline V lookup: CDR1 GTSNPN, CDR2 SVGIG (reference sequence). V shed 3 bases and J shed 4 bases, with 16 bases lying between them. The CDR3 sequence is CAWSGGGGTNQPQHF. The CDR3 DNA sequence: TGTGCCTGGAGCGGAGGGGGGGGCACTAATCAGCCCCAGCATTTT.

This clone was found once. The genes are TRBV5-5 and TRBJ1-5, with D possibly being TRBD1 (6 bases). CDR1 SGHKS and CDR2 YYEKEE come from the germline V gene (reference sequence). The CDR3 is 15 residues long. V was cut by 2 bases and J by 9 bases, with 18 bases left in between. CDR3 amino acids: CASSLLDRLSPPQHF. In DNA form, the CDR3 reads TGTGCCAGCAGCTTACTCGACAGGCTATCTCCGCCCCAGCATTTT.